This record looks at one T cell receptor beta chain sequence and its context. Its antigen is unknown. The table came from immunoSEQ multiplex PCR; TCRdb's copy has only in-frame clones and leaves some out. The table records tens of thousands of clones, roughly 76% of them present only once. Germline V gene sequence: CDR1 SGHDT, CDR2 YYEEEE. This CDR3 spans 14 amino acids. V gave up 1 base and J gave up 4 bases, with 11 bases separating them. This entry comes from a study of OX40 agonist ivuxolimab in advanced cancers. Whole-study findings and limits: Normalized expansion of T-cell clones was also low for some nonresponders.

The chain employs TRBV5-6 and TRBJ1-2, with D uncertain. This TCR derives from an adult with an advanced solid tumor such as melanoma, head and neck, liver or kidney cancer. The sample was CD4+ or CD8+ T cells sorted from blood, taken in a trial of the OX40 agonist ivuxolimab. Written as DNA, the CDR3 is TGTGCCAGCAGCTTGAGGCAACTTTTCTATGGCTACACCTTC. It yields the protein CASSLRQLFYGYTF. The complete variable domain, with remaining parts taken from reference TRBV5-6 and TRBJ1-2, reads DAGVTQSPTHLIKTRGQQVTLRCSPKSGHDTVSWYQQALGQGPQFIFQYYEEEERQRGNFPDRFSGHQFPNYSSELNVNALLLGDSALYLCASSLRQLFYGYTFGSGTRLTVV.